The sequence of this T cell receptor beta chain was determined in a study of beta chain features in type 1 diabetes. Overall study findings and caveats: Moderately but significantly shorter TCRB CDR3s were found in Type 1 diabetes patients in all four CD4+ subsets. VDJ junctions from patients with type 1 diabetes contained fewer insertions and more deletions.

This clone was observed a few times. Its antigen is unidentified. The length of the CDR3 is 15 residues. Investigators reverse transcribed all isolated RNA, so they sequenced expressed TCRB transcripts. TCRdb's table, derived via immunoSEQ multiplex PCR, lists solely in-frame clones and lacks some. The table has about 650,000 clones, about an eighth seen once. The sequencing input was naive CD4+ T cells from blood. The TCR sequence derives from a man aged 30 to 39 with type 1 diabetes. The chain carries TRBV23-1 and TRBJ2-5; tentative D call: TRBD1 (6 bases). The J call is doubtful: the DNA matches TRBJ2-7 better. TRBV23-1 is an open reading frame whose function is uncertain. CDR3 sequence (DNA): TGCGCCAGCAGTCAATCAACAGGGAAATGCTACGAGCAGTACTTC. Its translation: CASSQSTGKCYEQYF.